This entry lists 8 T cell receptor beta chains sequenced from one sample in a study of early T cells in non-severe SARS-CoV-2 infection. Each CDR3 protein is one row after TCRdb ran MiXCR on the 5' RACE reads. Of tens of thousands of distinct CDR3 sequences listed, 5.4% are singletons. Sequenced here: whole blood, sampled at baseline. The receptors stem from an adult who was a healthcare worker with PCR-confirmed SARS-CoV-2 infection or an uninfected control (not recorded which).

This clonotype was detected many times. V and J are TRBV20-1 and TRBJ2-3, with a tentative D call TRBD1 (5 bases). V lost 3 bases, J lost 0 bases, and 16 bases lay in between. This CDR3 region has 16 residues. Germline CDR1 and CDR2: DFQATT and SNEGSKA (reference sequence). The CDR3 DNA reads TGCAGTGCTAGTGGCCGGAGTGGGGCTAGCACAGATACGCAGTATTTT. Encoded protein: CSASGRSGASTDTQYF.

There are a few counts of this clonotype. V usage is TRBV14 and J usage is TRBJ2-7; D not resolved. This CDR3 comprises 14 residues. V lost 1 base and J lost 3, with 10 bases in between. Germline V gives CDR1 SGHDN, CDR2 FVKESK. CDR3 amino acids: CASSQANVVYEQYV. The CDR3 DNA reads TGTGCCAGCAGCCAAGCTAACGTTGTCTACGAGCAGTACGTC.

This clonotype was counted ten times or more. The V and J genes are TRBV28 and TRBJ2-1; TRBD2 matches 14 bases. Germline assignment: CDR1 MDHEN and CDR2 SYDVKM. Unmatched junction bases numbered 6, after V lost 5 bases and J lost 0 bases. The CDR3 sequence is 18 residues long. CDR3 amino acids: CASSRLAGGGISYNEQFF. The CDR3 DNA reads as TGTGCCAGCAGTCGACTAGCGGGAGGGGGTATCTCCTACAATGAGCAGTTCTTC.

This clonotype was counted ten times or more. The V gene is TRBV4-3, the J gene TRBJ1-2, with D unresolved. CDR1 is LGHNA, CDR2 YSLEER, per germline. V lost 2 bases, J lost 2 bases, and 6 bases lay in between. This CDR3 has 13 residues. The chain's CDR3 is CASSQQANYGYTF. The DNA for the CDR3 is TGCGCCAGCAGCCAACAGGCGAACTATGGCTACACCTTC.

There are a few counts of this clonotype. This chain connects TRBV20-1 to TRBJ1-2, with 7 bases identical to TRBD1. CDR1 is DFQATT, CDR2 SNEGSKA, per germline (reference sequence). The CDR3 runs to 12 residues. Germline trimming cut 3 bases from V and 6 bases from J; bases unmatched to any gene: 4. CDR3 bases: TGCAGTGCTAGTGTTCAGGGGGATGGCTACACCTTC. Translated: CSASVQGDGYTF.

Ten or more counts support this clonotype. The rearrangement uses TRBV12-3 or TRBV12-4 and TRBJ2-6; D gene uncertain. This CDR3 comprises 15 residues. With 2 bases removed from V and 4 bases from J, the gap between germline ends came to 9 bases. The CDR3 DNA sequence: TGTGCCAGCAGTTTATGGCAGCCCGGGGCCAACGTCCTGACTTTC. It encodes CASSLWQPGANVLTF.

This clonotype was seen many times. V gene TRBV10-3 combines with J gene TRBJ2-1, with D hard to call. CDR1 and CDR2 from the germline V gene are ENHRY and SYGVKD. Trimming stripped 0 bases from V and 3 bases from J, with 9 bases between. The CDR3 is made up of 15 amino acids. In DNA, the CDR3 is TGTGCCATCAGTGAGTCGTCAGAACACTACAATGAGCAGTTCTTC. Translating it yields CAISESSEHYNEQFF.

The chain couples TRBV20-1 to TRBJ2-1; the D is unclear. The ends were cut back, 0 bases at V and 9 bases at J, with 15 bases in the middle. The CDR3 sequence is 14 residues long. Germline V gene data show CDR1 as DFQATT and CDR2 as SNEGSKA (reference sequence). The CDR3 region has the DNA TGCAGTGCTAGAGACCTCCGGATACAATCTGAGCAGTTCTTC. The encoded protein is CSARDLRIQSEQFF.